This T cell receptor (beta chain) was sequenced in a study of CD8+CD57+ T cells in acquired aplastic anemia (dated by TCRdb to the late 2010s). Regarding the study in general: A mean of around 3 ug of DNA, ranging from 0.2 to 27.4 ug, was extracted from sorted CD4+ and CD8+ cells. CD8+CD57+ expansion was defined as frequency above the mean frequency observed in healthy subjects.

Patients chosen for sequencing had shown expansion of CD8+CD57+ cells by flow cytometry. All patients had severe acquired aplastic anemia diagnosed by International Study of Aplastic Anemia and Agranulocytosis and Camitta criteria. At the time blood was sampled, none of the patients had received any therapy. In the study, sorted CD4+ and CD8+ blood T cells from patients with severe aplastic anemia and from healthy subjects underwent deep sequencing of TCR repertoires. Patients were enrolled in the USA under clinicaltrials.gov protocols 00001620, 01623167, 00001397, 00071045, 00081523 and 00961064. Ficoll-Paque density gradient centrifugation was used to isolate peripheral blood mononuclear cells. CD4+ and CD8+ T cells were sorted by FACS or magnetic beads before DNA extraction. Notes on this clonotype: Its antigen is still unknown. It has no much larger one-base neighbor in the sample; base qualities were not kept.

From the cysteine through the phenylalanine, the CDR3 covers 13 amino acids. Only the CDR3 region is kept as DNA, spanning 39 bases read in frame from base 1. The germline ends are 12 bases apart after V is trimmed by 5 bases and J by 1 base. The germline V gene (reference sequence) yields DFQATT for CDR1 and SNEGSKA for CDR2. Profiling of TCR beta VDJ combinations and CDR3 sequences used genomic DNA as the template. TCR repertoire sequencing was run on an Illumina HiSeq 2000. In the original analysis: TRBV/TRBJ rearrangement plots, CDR3 size and DJ length profiles, and Simpson's diversity index were used to evaluate the repertoires. The most abundant DNA sequence in the deep sequencing data was defined as the immunodominant clone. CDR3 amino acid sequences were checked for sharing between subjects and were compared against published repertoires and the VDJdb database. TCRdb redid the processing of the public reads, applying fastp at Q25 and MiXCR, and retained in-frame beta chains. For every CDR3 protein sequence, its rows merge into one entry that carries the most common genes and DNA. V and J calls and clone size were set by TCRdb, not the authors. In this sample the table shows approximately 95,000 distinct CDR3 sequences, about 66% of which occur a single time. 65% of the sample lies in the top ten.

The paper as a whole reports these results and caveats: Although under 35 CD8+ CDR3 sequences were shared by patients and controls, these sequences appeared highly expressed in patients and within the immunodominant clones of patients. No significant difference in CD8+ Simpson's diversity was found between patients and healthy controls (P=0.060).

Recombination linked TRBV20-1 to TRBJ2-7; TRBD2 is perhaps the D gene, given 5 matching bases. The sequencing sample was made of sorted CD4+, CD8+, or CD8+CD57+ T cells (not recorded which) from PBMCs. The clonotype was recovered from a human donor with aplastic anemia. The bases are TGCAGTGCTCTCCAGCCGGGGTCCTACGAGCAGTACTTC. Its amino acids are CSALQPGSYEQYF.